This T cell receptor beta chain was documented in a study of T cell repertoires in aging, cancer and after chemotherapy. Study overall: Patients with glioblastoma brain tumors were sampled before and after temozolomide-based therapy.

TCR beta rearrangements were amplified from peripheral blood genomic DNA. Multiplex touch-down PCR with TRB-A/B primers amplified rearranged V-D-J TRB sequences. Via MiXCR, TCRdb re-called the multiplex PCR reads, giving one row per CDR3 protein. The sample has about 4,600 distinct CDR3 sequences, 27% seen once. Study-level findings and limits: In cancer patients, declining TCR diversity with age involved lost richness and lost evenness. Compared with age-matched healthy donors, untreated hematological or solid cancer patients showed higher blood TCR clonality.

With respect to this clonotype: Its specificity is unknown.

The length of the CDR3 is 12 residues. V shed 1 base and J shed 4 bases, with 2 bases lying between them. The receptor's source is a human donor with a solid tumor. Sequenced: blood. The gene calls are TRBV12-3 or TRBV12-4 and TRBJ1-3; unclear D gene. CDR3 coding DNA: TGTGCCAGCAGTTTAGGGGGAAACACCATATATTTT. Protein product: CASSLGGNTIYF.